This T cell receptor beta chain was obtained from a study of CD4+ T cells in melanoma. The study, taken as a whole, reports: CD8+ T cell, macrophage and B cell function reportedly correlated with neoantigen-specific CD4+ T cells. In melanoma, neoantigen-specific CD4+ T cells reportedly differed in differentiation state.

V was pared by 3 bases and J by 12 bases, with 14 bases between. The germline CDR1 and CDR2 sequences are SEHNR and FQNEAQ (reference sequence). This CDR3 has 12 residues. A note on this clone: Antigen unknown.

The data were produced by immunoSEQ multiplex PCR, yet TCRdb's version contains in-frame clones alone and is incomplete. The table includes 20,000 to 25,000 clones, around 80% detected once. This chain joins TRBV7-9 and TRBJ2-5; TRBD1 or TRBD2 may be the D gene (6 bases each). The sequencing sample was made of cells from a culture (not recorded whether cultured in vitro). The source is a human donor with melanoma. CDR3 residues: CASSFGGQREYF. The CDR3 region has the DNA TGTGCCAGCAGCTTTGGGGGGCAGCGGGAGTACTTC.